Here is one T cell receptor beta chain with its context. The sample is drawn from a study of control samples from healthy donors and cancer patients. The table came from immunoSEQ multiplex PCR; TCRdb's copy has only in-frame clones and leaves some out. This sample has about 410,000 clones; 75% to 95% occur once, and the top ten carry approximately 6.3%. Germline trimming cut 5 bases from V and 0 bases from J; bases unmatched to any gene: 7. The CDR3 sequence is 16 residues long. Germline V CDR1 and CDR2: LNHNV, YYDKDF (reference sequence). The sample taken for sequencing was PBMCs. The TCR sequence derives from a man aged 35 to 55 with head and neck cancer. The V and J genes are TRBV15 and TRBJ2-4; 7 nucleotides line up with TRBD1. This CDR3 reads CATSVRQGQAKNIQYF. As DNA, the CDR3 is TGTGCCACCAGCGTGCGACAGGGCCAAGCCAAAAACATTCAGTACTTC.